This TCR beta chain came from a study of T cell responses to AZD1222 COVID-19 vaccine (dated by TCRdb to the early 2020s). Turning to the overall study: Because spike-specific TCR depth and breadth did not differ between the two schedules, AZD1222 recipients who got a second dose at roughly 4 weeks were pooled with those who got a second dose at roughly 12 weeks. Trial participants were enrolled by age into 18-55, 56-69 and 70-plus year subgroups, with around 140, 26 and 57 TCR-sequenced participants respectively. A total of more than 230 trial participants underwent TCR sequencing, of whom around 210 had received two doses of AZD1222 and roughly 26 had received two doses of the MenACWY control vaccine. Paper-wide results and their limitations: Conclusions about previously exposed vaccinees were limited because only five to seven AZD1222 recipients were SARS-CoV-2 seropositive at baseline. The 56-69-year group was small, and its depth increase did not reach significance, likely because of low power. Because no samples from the day 14 peak response were available, repertoires could be characterized only after the peak T cell response. Spike-specific TCR breadth and depth rose significantly after two AZD1222 doses compared with day 0 and with MenACWY recipients. Epitopes outside the regions mutated in the B.1.351 and B.1.1.7 variants were reportedly recognized by nearly half of the unique spike-specific TCRs. Participants were mostly white British and included more females than males, and it was suggested by the authors that clonal diversity may have been underestimated. The vaccine-associated CD4 TCRs covered the entire spike protein, and the dominant responses fell in regions 160-218 and 743-854.

As concerns this clone: Its antigen target is currently unknown. Base qualities are not recorded, but no much larger clone differs from it by a single base.

The CDR3 regions of human TCRbeta chains were analyzed by immunosequencing. In the original analysis: TCRs in the repertoires were compared against a reference library of SARS-CoV-2-specific TCRs that had been generated with the MIRA antigen-specificity platform. Breadth was defined as the fraction of unique TCRs that were SARS-CoV-2-associated. Depth was defined as the fraction of total T cells that were SARS-CoV-2-associated. Using the MIRA data, each spike-specific TCR was assigned both to the spike region to which the TCR was reactive and to a CD4 or CD8 class. Log10-transformed breadth and depth values were compared by one-way ANOVA with Sidak's multiple comparisons tests. TCRdb's version of the immuneACCESS table is confined to in-frame rearrangements and falls short of the full clone set. An unresolved V gene accounts for under half of the shortfall where checked; the remainder is of unknown origin. The DNA was the basis for D and trimming; V, J and clone size are from that table. The sample records under 200,000 clones, approximately 89% of which are singletons. The ten most abundant clones make up less than 5.5% of the sample.

The time point label corresponds to: baseline before first vaccination. Samples from vaccinated people were obtained from the UK trials COV001 and COV002, which included a single-blind randomized controlled phase 2/3 trial of AZD1222 (ChAdOx1 nCoV-19) in healthy adults. For TCRbeta chain sequencing, PBMC samples were collected from trial participants at day 0 and at day 28 after the second dose. The germline V gene (reference sequence) specifies LNHNV as CDR1 and YYDKDF as CDR2. Cut back by 5 bases and 3 bases, the V and J ends lie 14 bases apart. The CDR3 sequence holds 15 residues, the cysteine and phenylalanine included. Of all the DNA, just the CDR3 is kept, 45 bases in frame from base 1.

The chain joins TRBV15 to TRBJ1-5; the D gene is not confidently resolved. The input for sequencing was peripheral blood, taken on day 0 of AZD1222 vaccination. This TCR came from an adult in good health. The CDR3 amino acid sequence is: CATSFDGSFNQPQHF. Here is the DNA: TGTGCCACCAGCTTTGACGGATCTTTCAATCAGCCCCAGCATTTT.